The source of this T cell receptor (beta chain) is a study of response to subunit inactivated influenza vaccine. MiXCR, applied by TCRdb to the RT-PCR reads, yields one record per CDR3 protein. This sample carries about 620,000 distinct CDR3 sequences, about 11% of them seen once, and the ten largest clones take approximately 10%. V dropped 3 bases and J dropped 2 bases, with 24 bases sitting between them. This CDR3 region has 19 residues. Germline CDR1 reads SGHAT; CDR2 reads FQDESV (reference sequence). This same sample was also taken into another study, of T cells expressing NK-cell markers. That work contributes: UMI-tagged 5'RACE template switching yielded the TCR beta cDNA. Source material for TCR beta repertoires consisted of sorted CD3+CD56+NKG2C+, CD3+CD56+NKG2C- and CD3+CD56-NKG2C+ T cells. The contribution of dominant NKG2C+ clonotypes to CD8+ T cells in a handful of donors was about 1.0-7.0%. Once again these clonotypes came out on top in the CD3+CD56-NKG2C+ fraction of a few donors. The study did not resolve the HCMV specificity of expanded NKG2C+ T cell clones.

This specimen consisted of PBMCs from blood, obtained on the day of vaccination. The chain employs TRBV11-1 and TRBJ2-3; the D gene could be TRBD1 or TRBD2 (5 bases each). The TCR originated in a man aged 45 to 65 who received an inactivated influenza vaccine. The DNA of the CDR3 is TGTGCCAGCAGCTTTCCCTCATGGGCGGGCGGACACCCCACAGATACGCAGTATTTT. Translation: CASSFPSWAGGHPTDTQYF.